The 18 T cell receptor beta chains below come from one sample, sequenced in a study of TIL therapy for anti-PD-1-resistant metastatic lung cancer. Sequencing used immunoSEQ v3. Assay used: immunoSEQ multiplex PCR; TCRdb lists only in-frame clones, some missing. The table lists about 47,000 clones, about 86% of them singletons. Sample time point: pre-treatment sample, taken before nivolumab and TIL therapy. The sequenced sample was blood, obtained at baseline. The source is a person aged 25-85 years with non-small cell lung cancer.

This clone was recorded only once. The V call is TRBV28, the J call TRBJ2-3; D is possibly TRBD1 (6 bases). CDR3 size: 12 residues. Trimming removed 5 bases from V and 4 bases from J, with 7 bases in between. CDR1 is MDHEN, CDR2 SYDVKM, per germline. CDR3 nucleotides: TGTGCCAGCAGTCCAGGGGCAGATACGCAGTATTTT. Translation gives CASSPGADTQYF.

This clone appeared a few times. This sequence joins TRBV30 and TRBJ2-7; possible D gene TRBD1, 5 bases. The germline gives CDR1 GTSNPN, CDR2 SVGIG (reference sequence). Between the trimmed V and J ends, which lost 4 bases and 2 bases, there was a span of 9 bases. This CDR3 has 12 amino acids. The CDR3, as DNA: TGTGCCTGGATCGACAGTCCCTACGAGCAGTACTTC. The encoded protein is CAWIDSPYEQYF.

This clone was observed a single time. The J gene is TRBJ2-1, the V gene TRBV30; D could derive from TRBD1 or TRBD2 (5 bases each). This CDR3 has 14 amino acids. The germline CDR1 and CDR2 sequences are GTSNPN and SVGIG (reference sequence). The germline V and J ends were trimmed by 0 bases and 5 bases, with 11 bases remaining between them. The CDR3 spells CAWSVKRGHNEQFF. The CDR3 coding sequence is TGTGCCTGGAGTGTCAAAAGGGGACACAATGAGCAGTTCTTC.

This chain links TRBV11-2 with TRBJ2-3, with TRBD2 matching 11 bases. The V and J ends lost 1 base and 3 bases, in that order; junction bases with no gene match: 0. Germline V lookup: CDR1 SGHAT, CDR2 FQNNGV. The CDR3 is 15 residues long. CDR3 bases: TGTGCCAGCAGCTTAGGGACTAGCGGGACAGATACGCAGTATTTT. It is translated as CASSLGTSGTDTQYF.

The gene calls are TRBV6-5 and TRBJ1-3, with unresolved D. The V and J ends lost 2 bases and 0 bases respectively, with 11 bases between them. The V gene's germline CDR1 is MNHEY and CDR2 SVGAGI. The CDR3 has 16 amino acids. For the CDR3, the DNA is TGTGCCAGCAGTTACCAGACACCGACCTCTGGAAACACCATATATTTT. Translating it yields CASSYQTPTSGNTIYF.

The gene calls are TRBV10-2 and TRBJ2-5; D unresolved. The CDR3 is 11 amino acids. The germline V gene encodes CDR1 WSHSY and CDR2 SAAADI. V was trimmed by 0 bases and J by 5 bases, leaving 1 base between them. CDR3 in DNA: TGCGCCAGCAGTGAGTCGGAGACCCAGTACTTC. This gives the protein CASSESETQYF.

The chain has TRBV5-1 and TRBJ2-7, with D perhaps matching TRBD1 (6 bases). CDR3 length: 16 residues. V was clipped by 0 bases and J by 5 bases, with 18 bases between them. The germline CDR1 and CDR2 sequences are SGHRS and YFSETQ. The DNA for the CDR3 is TGCGCCAGCAGCTTGGGGAACAGGGTCCTTGGGGACGAGCAGTACTTC. Residues: CASSLGNRVLGDEQYF. Drawing the rest from reference TRBV5-1 and TRBJ2-7, the complete variable domain is KAGVTQTPRYLIKTRGQQVTLSCSPISGHRSVSWYQQTPGQGLQFLFEYFSETQRNKGNFPGRFSGRQFSNSRSEMNVSTLELGDSALYLCASSLGNRVLGDEQYFGPGTRLTVT.

The rearrangement uses TRBV3-1 (or the pseudogene TRBV3-2) and TRBJ2-1, with TRBD2 matching 10 bases. The CDR3 runs to 15 residues. J gave up 8 bases and V 1 base, and 5 bases lay outside the gene matches. Germline assignment: CDR1 LGHDT and CDR2 YNNKEL (reference sequence). CDR3 sequence reads: CASSQGLAGVDEQFF. In DNA form, the CDR3 reads TGTGCCAGCAGCCAAGGCCTAGCGGGAGTGGATGAGCAGTTCTTC.

The chain links TRBV7-2 to TRBJ2-3, with TRBD1 matching over 7 bases. Germline CDR1 reads SGHTA; CDR2 reads FQGNSA. The CDR3 extends over 15 amino acids. The junction had 3 bases not matched to a gene; V was cut back by 3 bases and J by 0 bases. In DNA form, the CDR3 reads TGTGCCAGCAGCTTCGACAGGGCTAGCACAGATACGCAGTATTTT. Translation gives CASSFDRASTDTQYF.

This clone was detected a few times. The rearrangement uses TRBV7-2 and TRBJ2-2; TRBD2 matches at 10 bases. The CDR3 has 15 amino acids. V dropped 3 bases and J dropped 3; count of bases not matched to a gene: 1. Germline CDR1 SGHTA, CDR2 FQGNSA. The CDR3 bases are TGTGCCAGCAGCTTCAGCGGGAGGGACACCGGGGAGCTGTTTTTT. This codes for CASSFSGRDTGELFF. Drawing the rest from reference TRBV7-2 and TRBJ2-2, the complete variable domain is GAGVSQSPSNKVTEKGKDVELRCDPISGHTALYWYRQSLGQGLEFLIYFQGNSAPDKSGLPSDRFSAERTGGSVSTLTIQRTQQEDSAVYLCASSFSGRDTGELFFGEGSRLTVL.

CDR3 loop: CASSPPDGWYTEAFF. Written as DNA, the CDR3 is TGTGCCAGCAGCCCCCCGGACGGGTGGTACACTGAAGCTTTCTTT. The chain has TRBV5-5 and TRBJ1-1; D not resolved. This CDR3 is 15 amino acids long. V was clipped by 4 bases and J by 3 bases, with 16 bases between them. Germline V CDR1 and CDR2: SGHKS, YYEKEE (reference sequence).

The chain recombines TRBV7-3 with TRBJ2-2; 7 bases fit TRBD1. The V and J ends lost 5 bases and 1 base, in that order; junction bases with no gene match: 7. The CDR3 spans 16 residues. Per the germline V gene, CDR1 is SGHTA and CDR2 is FQGTGA. The CDR3 DNA follows: TGTGCCAGCAGCCACTCCCGGACAGGGAACACCGGGGAGCTGTTTTTT. This codes for CASSHSRTGNTGELFF.

This rearrangement joins TRBV6-5 to TRBJ2-7; the match to TRBD2 covers 12 bases. Trimming at V came to 4 bases and at J to 3 bases, leaving 4 bases not matched to a gene. The CDR3 runs to 15 residues. CDR1 is MNHEY and CDR2 is SVGAGI in the germline V gene. In DNA form, the CDR3 reads TGTGCCAGCAGTTCGCGGACTAGCGGGGACTACGAGCAGTACTTC. Encoded protein: CASSSRTSGDYEQYF.

The rearrangement joins TRBV5-4 to TRBJ2-1; unclear D gene. Germline V gives CDR1 SGHNT, CDR2 YYREEE (reference sequence). The CDR3 contains 13 residues. Between the trimmed V and J ends, which lost 4 bases and 1 base, there was a span of 6 bases. In nucleotides, the CDR3 is TGTGCCAGCAGCCTCGGGTCCTACAATGAGCAGTTCTTC. Protein sequence: CASSLGSYNEQFF.

J is TRBJ2-7 and V is TRBV28, with D unclear. Germline-derived CDR1 and CDR2 are MDHEN and SYDVKM. The length of the CDR3 is 13 residues. The ends were cut back, 2 bases at V and 4 bases at J, with 9 bases in the middle. The CDR3 DNA sequence: TGTGCCAGCAGTTTAAGTAAGCTTTACGAGCAGTACTTC. Translation: CASSLSKLYEQYF.

Only one count was recorded for this clone. V gene TRBV5-4 combines with J gene TRBJ2-7; D possibly corresponds to TRBD1 (6 bases). From germline, CDR1 is SGHNT and CDR2 YYREEE (reference sequence). V gave up 4 bases and J gave up 5 bases, with 16 bases separating them. This CDR3 is built from 14 residues. CDR3 DNA sequence: TGTGCCAGCAGCGCGCCAGGGGCCCCCCACGAGCAGTACTTC. Protein product: CASSAPGAPHEQYF.

The gene calls are TRBV12-3 or TRBV12-4 and TRBJ1-2; TRBD1 agrees at 8 bases. J was trimmed by 8 bases and V by 10 bases; bases with no gene match: 12. This CDR3 contains 13 residues. As DNA, the CDR3 is TGTGCCACCAGGGACAGGAACATAAGGGGCTACACCTTC. Its protein is CATRDRNIRGYTF.

CDR3 amino acids: CASSRSEVTNTEAFF. The CDR3 nucleotides are TGTGCCAGCAGCCGTTCAGAGGTAACGAACACTGAAGCTTTCTTT. The chain uses TRBV3-1 (or the pseudogene TRBV3-2) and TRBJ1-1; D uncertain. This CDR3 contains 15 residues. V was trimmed by 4 bases and J by 1 base, leaving 13 bases between them. Germline V gives CDR1 LGHDT, CDR2 YNNKEL (reference sequence).